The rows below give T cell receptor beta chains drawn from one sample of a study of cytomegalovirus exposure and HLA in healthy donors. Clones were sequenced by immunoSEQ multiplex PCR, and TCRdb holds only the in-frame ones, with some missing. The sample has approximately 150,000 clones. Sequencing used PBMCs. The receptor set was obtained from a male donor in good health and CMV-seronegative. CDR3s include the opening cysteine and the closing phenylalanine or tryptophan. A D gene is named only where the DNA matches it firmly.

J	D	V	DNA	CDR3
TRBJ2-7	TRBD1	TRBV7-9	TGTGCCAGCAGCCCATGGGGGTTGGGGACAGGGTCCGAGCAGTACTTC	CASSPWGLGTGSEQYF
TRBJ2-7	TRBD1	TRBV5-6	TGTGCCAGCAGCTCCTATGGACAGGGGTCCTCAGATTACGAGCAGTACTTC	CASSSYGQGSSDYEQYF
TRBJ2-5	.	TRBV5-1	TGCGCCAGCAGAGCAGGGGCCCAAGGGGAGACCCAGTACTTC	CASRAGAQGETQYF
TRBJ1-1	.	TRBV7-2	TGTGCCAGCAGCTTACAGCGGGATACTGAAGCTTTCTTT	CASSLQRDTEAFF
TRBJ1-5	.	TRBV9	TGTGCCAGCTCCGTGGAACATCAGGGGCCCCAGCATTTT	CASSVEHQGPQHF
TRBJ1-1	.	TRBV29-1	TGCAGCGTTGCCGTCCGGGGAAGGAGCACTGAAGCTTTCTTT	CSVAVRGRSTEAFF
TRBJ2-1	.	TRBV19	TGTGCCAGTAGTATCTATTTTAGCGATGAGCAGTTCTTC	CASSIYFSDEQFF
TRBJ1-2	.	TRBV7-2	TGTGCCAGCAGCTTAGTCTTCGGGAGCGATGGCTACACCTTC	CASSLVFGSDGYTF
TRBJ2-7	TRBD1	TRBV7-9	TGTGCCAGCAGCCCCCGACAGGGATCCTACGAGCAGTACTTC	CASSPRQGSYEQYF
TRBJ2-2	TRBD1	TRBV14	TGTGCCAGCAGGAGGACAGGGTATGAGACCGGGGAGCTGTTTTTT	CASRRTGYETGELFF
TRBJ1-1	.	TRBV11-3	TGTGCCAGCAGCTTAGATTTGGACAGTGAAGCTTTCTTT	CASSLDLDSEAFF
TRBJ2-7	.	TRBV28	TGTGCCAGCAGTCGACCCGTGGGGCCCGGCGAGCAGTACTTC	CASSRPVGPGEQYF
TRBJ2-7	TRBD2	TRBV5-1	TGCGCCAGCAGCCCTACTAGCGGGAGTATCTACGAGCAGTACTTC	CASSPTSGSIYEQYF
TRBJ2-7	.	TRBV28	TGTGCCAGCAGTTCAGGAAGGCACGAGCAGTACTTC	CASSSGRHEQYF
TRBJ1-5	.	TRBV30	TGTGCCTGGAGACAGGGCCGCGGCAATCAGCCCCAGCATTTT	CAWRQGRGNQPQHF
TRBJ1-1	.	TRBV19	TGTGCCAGTAGTATAGCAGGTAGTTGGACTGAAGCTTTCTTT	CASSIAGSWTEAFF
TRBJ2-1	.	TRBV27	TGTGCCAGCAGTTTAGCCCCTGAACCCCGCCTCGGTGAGCAGTTCTTC	CASSLAPEPRLGEQFF
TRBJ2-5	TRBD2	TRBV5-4	TGTGCCAGCAGCTCCGATGGGACTACTTATAATCAAGAGACCCAGTACTTC	CASSSDGTTYNQETQYF
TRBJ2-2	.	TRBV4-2	TGTGCCAGCAGCCAAGAGGACACGAACACCGGGGAGCTGTTTTTT	CASSQEDTNTGELFF
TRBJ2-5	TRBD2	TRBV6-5	TGTGCCAGCAGTTCTAGCGGGAGGGAGACCCAGTACTTC	CASSSSGRETQYF
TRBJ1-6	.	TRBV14	TGTGCCAGCAGCCAAGATCCCGGTTGGGACTCCCTCCACTTT	CASSQDPGWDSLHF
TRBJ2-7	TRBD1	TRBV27	TGTGCCAGCAGTTTCTCGGGACAGGGGGGCTACGAGCAGTACTTC	CASSFSGQGGYEQYF
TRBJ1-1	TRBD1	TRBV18	TGTGCCAGCTCACCCGGGACAGGGCAGAACACTGAAGCTTTCTTT	CASSPGTGQNTEAFF